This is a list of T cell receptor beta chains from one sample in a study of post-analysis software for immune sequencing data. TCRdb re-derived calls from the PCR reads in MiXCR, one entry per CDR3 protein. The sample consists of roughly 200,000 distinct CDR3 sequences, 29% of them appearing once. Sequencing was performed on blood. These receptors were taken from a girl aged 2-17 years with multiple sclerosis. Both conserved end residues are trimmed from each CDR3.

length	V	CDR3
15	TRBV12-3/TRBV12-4	ASSGGDSSSYNSPLH
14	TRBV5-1	ASSLVYGRRRDTQY
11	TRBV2	ASSEAGGGEQF
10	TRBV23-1	ACSLIYLEQF
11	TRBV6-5	ASSYSGTKTQY
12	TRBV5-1	ASRGQGSSYEQY
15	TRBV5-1	ASSLGDNLRTTYEQY
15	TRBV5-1	ASSLGLSLGTRPEAF
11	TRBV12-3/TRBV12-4	ASRRDGNQPQH
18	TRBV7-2	ASSLLSRTGGAVWNYGYT
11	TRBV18	ASSLIVGSLQF
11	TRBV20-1	SALAGGNQPQH
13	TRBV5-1	ASSLVSGSKETQY
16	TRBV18	ASQRGRSSLTGANVLT
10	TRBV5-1	ASSKDGNIQY
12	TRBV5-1	ASSSAGGEGTQY
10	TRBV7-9	ASSSEGGEAF
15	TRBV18	ASSLITGTALNSPLH
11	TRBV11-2	ANPGPRRDTQY
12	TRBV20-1	SARPRTSNYGYT
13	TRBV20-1	SAGGSGGALDTQY
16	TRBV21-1	ASRRDRVEESDTGELF
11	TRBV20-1	SARTDRNTEAF
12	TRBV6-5	ASSYEPLTGELF
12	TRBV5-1	ASSRAGTTYEQY
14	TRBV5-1	ASSLSLAGRQETPY
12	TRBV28	ASSRGDRDYEQY
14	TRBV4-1	ASSQEKETVYEKLF
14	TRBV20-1	SAPPTTVQGADTQY
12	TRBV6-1	ASTFREGGYEQF
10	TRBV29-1	SVLGHQETQY
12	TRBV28	ASRTDRVRTEAF
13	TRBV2	ASSSQGDRTNEQF
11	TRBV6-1	ASTRTSGNEQF
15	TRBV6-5	ANSYNTGTAPAGELF
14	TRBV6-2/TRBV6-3	ASSYSTWTGVGEQY
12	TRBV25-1	ASSVQASSYEQY
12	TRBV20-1	SASQGLAGGSII
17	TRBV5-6	ASSLVGRLGVKMNTEAF
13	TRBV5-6	ASSSRGQGYTEAF
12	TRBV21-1	ASSLRDLQETQY
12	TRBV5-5	ASSFFSADQPQH
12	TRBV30	AWSAGGAVREQY
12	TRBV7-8	ASSAGQGGGPQH
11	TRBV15	ATSLGTYNEQF
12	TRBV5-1	ASSPRGAGQPQH
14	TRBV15	ATSGGLAGSADTQY
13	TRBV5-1	ASSTTGLKSYEQY
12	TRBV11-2	ASSRTGENSPLH
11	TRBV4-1	ASSRGPQETQY
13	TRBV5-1	ASSSQGQARYEQY
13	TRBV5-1	ASSLESSGVYEQY
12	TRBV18	ASSPVERTYEQY